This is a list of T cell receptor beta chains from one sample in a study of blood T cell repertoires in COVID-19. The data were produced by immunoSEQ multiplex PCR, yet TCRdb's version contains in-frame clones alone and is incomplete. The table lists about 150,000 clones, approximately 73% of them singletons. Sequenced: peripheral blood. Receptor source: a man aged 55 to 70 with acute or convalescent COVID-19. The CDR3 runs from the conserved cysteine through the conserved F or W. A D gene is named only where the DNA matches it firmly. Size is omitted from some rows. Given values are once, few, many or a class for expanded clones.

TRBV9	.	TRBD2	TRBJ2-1	CASSVTSGSVNEQFF	TGTGCCAGCAGCGTCACTAGCGGGAGTGTCAATGAGCAGTTCTTC
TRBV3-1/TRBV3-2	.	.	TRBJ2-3	CASSPDSSDTQYF	TGTGCCAGCAGCCCGGACAGCTCGGATACGCAGTATTTT
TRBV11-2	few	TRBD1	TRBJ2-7	CASSITPRGSSYEQYF	TGTGCCAGCAGCATTACCCCCAGGGGGTCCTCCTACGAGCAGTACTTC
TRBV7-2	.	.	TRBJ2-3	CASSSWGVTDTQYF	TGTGCCAGCAGCTCCTGGGGGGTCACAGATACGCAGTATTTT
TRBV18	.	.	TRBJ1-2	CASSPPTVMTYGYTF	TGTGCCAGCTCACCACCGACTGTCATGACTTATGGCTACACCTTC
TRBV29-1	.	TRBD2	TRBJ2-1	CSVEVAGGLYNEQFF	TGCAGCGTTGAAGTAGCGGGAGGATTATACAATGAGCAGTTCTTC
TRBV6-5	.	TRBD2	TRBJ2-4	CASSSGLAGVNIQYF	TGTGCCAGCAGTTCGGGACTAGCGGGAGTAAACATTCAGTACTTC
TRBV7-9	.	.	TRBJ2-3	CASSPISATDTQYF	TGTGCCAGCAGCCCAATAAGCGCCACAGATACGCAGTATTTT
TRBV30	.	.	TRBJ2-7	CAWSWEGVAAARAEQYF	TGTGCCTGGAGCTGGGAGGGGGTAGCGGCGGCAAGGGCCGAGCAGTACTTC
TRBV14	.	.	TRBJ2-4	CASSPPTRKAKNIQYF	TGTGCCAGCAGCCCACCCACTAGGAAAGCCAAAAACATTCAGTACTTC
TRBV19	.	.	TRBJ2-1	CASSIAQGGYNEQFF	TGTGCCAGTAGTATCGCTCAGGGGGGCTACAATGAGCAGTTCTTC
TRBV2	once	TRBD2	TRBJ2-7	CASSGRLAGSYEQYF	TGTGCCAGCAGTGGCCGCCTAGCGGGTTCCTACGAGCAGTACTTC
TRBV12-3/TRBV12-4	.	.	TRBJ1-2	CASSFRGNYGYTF	TGTGCCAGCAGTTTTAGAGGGAACTATGGCTACACCTTC
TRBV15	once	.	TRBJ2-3	CATSSQYRDSDKDTQYF	TGTGCCACCAGCAGTCAATACCGGGACTCGGATAAGGACACGCAGTATTTT
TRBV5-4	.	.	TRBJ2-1	CASSLGQADNEQFF	TGTGCCAGCAGCTTGGGACAGGCCGACAATGAGCAGTTCTTC
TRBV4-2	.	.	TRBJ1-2	CASSSRPGEGYTF	TGTGCCAGCAGCTCCCGTCCAGGGGAGGGCTACACCTTC
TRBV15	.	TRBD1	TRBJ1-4	CATSRNRGYNEKLFF	TGTGCCACCAGCAGGAACAGGGGGTATAATGAAAAACTGTTTTTT
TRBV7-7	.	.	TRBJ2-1	CASSLSAGYNEQFF	TGTGCTAGCAGCTTGTCGGCGGGATACAATGAGCAGTTCTTC
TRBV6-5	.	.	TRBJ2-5	CASSFSSGPTQETQYF	TGTGCCAGCAGTTTTTCAAGCGGTCCCACCCAAGAGACCCAGTACTTC
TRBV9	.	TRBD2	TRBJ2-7	CASSAGSGTSYEQYF	TGTGCCAGCAGCGCCGGGAGCGGGACCTCCTACGAGCAGTACTTC
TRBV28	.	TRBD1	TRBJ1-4	CASRPTDRGISEKLFF	TGTGCCAGCAGGCCGACCGACAGGGGGATTAGTGAAAAACTGTTTTTT
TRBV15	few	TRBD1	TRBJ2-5	CATSSQGATETQYF	TGTGCCACCAGCAGTCAGGGGGCTACAGAGACCCAGTACTTC
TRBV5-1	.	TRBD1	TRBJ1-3	CASSNGQGSGNTIYF	TGCGCCAGCAGCAACGGACAGGGGTCTGGAAACACCATATATTTT
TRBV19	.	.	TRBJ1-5	CATLGGTVSNQPQHF	TGTGCCACCCTCGGGGGGACTGTTAGCAATCAGCCCCAGCATTTT
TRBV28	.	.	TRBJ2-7	CATRGYEQYF	TGTGCCACTCGGGGCTACGAGCAGTACTTC
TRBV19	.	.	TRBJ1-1	CASSKGRRWDTEAFF	TGTGCCAGTAGTAAAGGGAGGAGGTGGGACACTGAAGCTTTCTTT
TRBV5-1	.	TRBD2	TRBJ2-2	CASSLTGTSRTGELFF	TGCGCCAGCAGCCTTACCGGGACTAGCAGAACCGGGGAGCTGTTTTTT
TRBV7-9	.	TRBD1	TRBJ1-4	CASSRGQGALEKLFF	TGTGCCAGCAGCAGAGGACAGGGGGCTTTGGAAAAACTGTTTTTT
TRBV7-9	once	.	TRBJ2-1	CASTPLRSSYNEQFF	TGTGCCAGCACCCCCCTGAGGAGCTCCTACAATGAGCAGTTCTTC
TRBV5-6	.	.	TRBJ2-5	CASSSPMGRETQYF	TGTGCCAGCAGCTCCCCCATGGGCCGCGAGACCCAGTACTTC
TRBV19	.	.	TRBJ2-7	CASSIGVEQYF	TGTGCCAGTAGTATTGGAGTCGAGCAGTACTTC